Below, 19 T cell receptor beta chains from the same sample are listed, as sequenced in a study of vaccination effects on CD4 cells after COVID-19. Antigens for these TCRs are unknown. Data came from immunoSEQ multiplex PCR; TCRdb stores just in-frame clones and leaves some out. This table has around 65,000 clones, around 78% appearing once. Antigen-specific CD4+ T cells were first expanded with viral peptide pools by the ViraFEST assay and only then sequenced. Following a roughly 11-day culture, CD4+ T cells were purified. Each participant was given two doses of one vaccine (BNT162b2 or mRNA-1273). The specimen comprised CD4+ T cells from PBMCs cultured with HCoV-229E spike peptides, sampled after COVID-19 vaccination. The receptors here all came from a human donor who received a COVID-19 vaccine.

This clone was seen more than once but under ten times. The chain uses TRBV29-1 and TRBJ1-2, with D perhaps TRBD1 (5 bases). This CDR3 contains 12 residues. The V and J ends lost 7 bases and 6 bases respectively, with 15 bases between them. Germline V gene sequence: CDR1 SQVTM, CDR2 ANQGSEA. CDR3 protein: CSAGEGQHGYTF. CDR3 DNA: TGCAGCGCTGGAGAGGGGCAGCATGGCTACACCTTC.

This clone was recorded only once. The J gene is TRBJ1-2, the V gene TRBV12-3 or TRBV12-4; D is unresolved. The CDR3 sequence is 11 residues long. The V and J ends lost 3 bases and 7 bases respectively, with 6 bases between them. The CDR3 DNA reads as TGTGCCAGCAGTTTGGGTAGTGGCTACACCTTC. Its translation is CASSLGSGYTF.

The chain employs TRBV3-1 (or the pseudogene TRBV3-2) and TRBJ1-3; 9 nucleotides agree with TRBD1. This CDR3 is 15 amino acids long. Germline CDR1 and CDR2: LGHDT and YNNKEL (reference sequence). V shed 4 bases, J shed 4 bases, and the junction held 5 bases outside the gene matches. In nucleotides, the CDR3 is TGTGCCAGCAGCCGACAGGGGGTTGCGGGAAACACCATATATTTT. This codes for CASSRQGVAGNTIYF.

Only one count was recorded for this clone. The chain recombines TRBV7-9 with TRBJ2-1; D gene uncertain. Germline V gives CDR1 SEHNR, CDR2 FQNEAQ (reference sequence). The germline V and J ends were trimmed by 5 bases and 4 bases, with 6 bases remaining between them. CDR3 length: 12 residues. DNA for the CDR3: TGTGCCAGCAGCCGAGAATACAATGAGCAGTTCTTC. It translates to CASSREYNEQFF.

CDR3 in DNA: TGCAGCGTTAAGGGACAGGGGAATGAGCAGTACGTC. It encodes CSVKGQGNEQYV. This rearrangement joins TRBV29-1 to TRBJ2-7; 10 nucleotides line up with TRBD1. This CDR3 spans 12 amino acids. V gave up 5 bases and J gave up 7 bases; unmatched junction bases: 5. CDR1 is SQVTM and CDR2 is ANQGSEA in the germline V gene.

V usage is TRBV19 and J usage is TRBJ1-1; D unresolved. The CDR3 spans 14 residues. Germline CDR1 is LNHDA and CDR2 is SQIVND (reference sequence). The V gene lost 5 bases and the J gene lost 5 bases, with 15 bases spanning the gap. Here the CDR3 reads CASSGLTRGTEAFF. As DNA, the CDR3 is TGTGCCAGTAGTGGGTTGACAAGAGGGACTGAAGCTTTCTTT.

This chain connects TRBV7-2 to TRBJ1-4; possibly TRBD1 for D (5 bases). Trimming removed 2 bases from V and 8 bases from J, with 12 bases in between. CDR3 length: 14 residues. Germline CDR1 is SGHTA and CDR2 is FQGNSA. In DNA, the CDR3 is TGTGCCAGCAGCTTACGAGTCGGGGGAGAAAAACTGTTTTTT. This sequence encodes CASSLRVGGEKLFF.

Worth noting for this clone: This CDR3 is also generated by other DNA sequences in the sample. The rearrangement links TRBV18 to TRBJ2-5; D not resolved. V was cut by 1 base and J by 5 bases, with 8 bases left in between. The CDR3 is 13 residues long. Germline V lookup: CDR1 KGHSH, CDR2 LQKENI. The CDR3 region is CASSPLAGETQYF. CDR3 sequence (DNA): TGTGCCAGCTCACCACTTGCAGGCGAGACCCAGTACTTC.

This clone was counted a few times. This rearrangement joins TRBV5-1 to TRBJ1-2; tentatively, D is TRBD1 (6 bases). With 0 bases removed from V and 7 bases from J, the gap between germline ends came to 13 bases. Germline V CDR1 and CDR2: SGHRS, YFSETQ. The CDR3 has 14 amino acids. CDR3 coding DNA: TGCGCCAGCAGCTTGGATCCGGGGGGCGGTGGCTACACCTTC. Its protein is CASSLDPGGGGYTF.

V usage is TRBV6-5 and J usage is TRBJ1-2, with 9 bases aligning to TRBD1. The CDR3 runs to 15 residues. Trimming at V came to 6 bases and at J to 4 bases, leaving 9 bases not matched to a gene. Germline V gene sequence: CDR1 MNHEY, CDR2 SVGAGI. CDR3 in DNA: TGTGCCAGCAGACAGGACAGGGGAGTGACCTATGGCTACACCTTC. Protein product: CASRQDRGVTYGYTF.

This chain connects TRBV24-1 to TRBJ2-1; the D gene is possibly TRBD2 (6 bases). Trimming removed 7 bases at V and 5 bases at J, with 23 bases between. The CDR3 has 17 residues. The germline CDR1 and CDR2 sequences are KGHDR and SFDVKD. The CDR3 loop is CATSSPWGDHINNEQFF. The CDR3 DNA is TGTGCCACCAGCTCCCCCTGGGGGGACCACATAAACAATGAGCAGTTCTTC.

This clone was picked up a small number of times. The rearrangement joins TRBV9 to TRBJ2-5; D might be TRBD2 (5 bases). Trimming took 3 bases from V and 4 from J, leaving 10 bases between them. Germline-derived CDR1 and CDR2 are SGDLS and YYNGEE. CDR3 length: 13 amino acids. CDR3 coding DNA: TGTGCCAGCAGCGCGGCGGCGGGAGAGACCCAGTACTTC. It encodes CASSAAAGETQYF.

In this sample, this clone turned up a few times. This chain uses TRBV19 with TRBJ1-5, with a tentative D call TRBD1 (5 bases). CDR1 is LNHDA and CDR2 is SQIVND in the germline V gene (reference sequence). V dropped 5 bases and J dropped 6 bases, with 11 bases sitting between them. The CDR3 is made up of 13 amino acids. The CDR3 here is CASSSRDGQPQHF. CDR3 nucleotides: TGTGCCAGTAGTTCCCGGGACGGTCAGCCCCAGCATTTT.

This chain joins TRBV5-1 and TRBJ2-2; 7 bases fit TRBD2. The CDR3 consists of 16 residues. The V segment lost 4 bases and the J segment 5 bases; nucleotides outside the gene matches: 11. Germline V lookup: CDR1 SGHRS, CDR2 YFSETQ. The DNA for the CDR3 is TGCGCCAGCAGCATAGGCCCATTGGGGGGGACCGGGGAGCTGTTTTTT. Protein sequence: CASSIGPLGGTGELFF.

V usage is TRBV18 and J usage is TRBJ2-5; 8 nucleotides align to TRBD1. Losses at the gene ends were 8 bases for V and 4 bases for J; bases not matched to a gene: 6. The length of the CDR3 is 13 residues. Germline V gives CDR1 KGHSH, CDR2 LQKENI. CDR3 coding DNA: TGTGCCAGCGCGCAGGGGGCTGGAGAGACCCAGTACTTC. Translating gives CASAQGAGETQYF.

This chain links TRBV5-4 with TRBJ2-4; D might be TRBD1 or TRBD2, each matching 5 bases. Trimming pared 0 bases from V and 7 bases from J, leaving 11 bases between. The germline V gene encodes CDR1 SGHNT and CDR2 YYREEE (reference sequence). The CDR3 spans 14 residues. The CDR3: CASSLDPGRNIQYF. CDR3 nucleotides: TGTGCCAGCAGCTTGGACCCGGGACGGAACATTCAGTACTTC.

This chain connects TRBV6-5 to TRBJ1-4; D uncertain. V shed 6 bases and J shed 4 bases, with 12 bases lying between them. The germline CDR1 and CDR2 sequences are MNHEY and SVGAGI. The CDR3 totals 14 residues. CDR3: CASSGPDLNEKLFF. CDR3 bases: TGTGCCAGCAGCGGGCCTGACCTTAATGAAAAACTGTTTTTT.

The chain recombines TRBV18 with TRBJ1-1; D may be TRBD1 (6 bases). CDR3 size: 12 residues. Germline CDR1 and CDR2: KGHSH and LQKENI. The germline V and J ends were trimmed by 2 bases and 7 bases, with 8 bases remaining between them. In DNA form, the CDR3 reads TGTGCCAGCTCACCAGGGGGCCATGAAGCTTTCTTT. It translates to CASSPGGHEAFF.

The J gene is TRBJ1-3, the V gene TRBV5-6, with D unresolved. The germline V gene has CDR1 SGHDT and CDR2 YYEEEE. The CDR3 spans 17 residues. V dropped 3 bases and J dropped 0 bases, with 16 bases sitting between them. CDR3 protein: CASSSPAGFLSGNTIYF. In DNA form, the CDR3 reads TGTGCCAGCAGCTCACCGGCCGGTTTCCTCTCTGGAAACACCATATATTTT.